These 32 T cell receptor beta chains were all obtained from the same sample, sequenced in a study of T cell changes during pregnancy in multiple sclerosis. Assay used: immunoSEQ multiplex PCR; TCRdb lists only in-frame clones, some missing. Found here are approximately 35,000 clones, 91% of them singletons; the top ten hold 2.8%. Sequencing used CD4+ T cells from peripheral blood mononuclear cells, obtained in the third trimester of pregnancy. The receptors derive from a female donor in good health, enrolled as a control in a pregnancy study.

V gene TRBV5-1 combines with J gene TRBJ2-3; 7 bases are shared with TRBD2. The CDR3 consists of 17 residues. V lost 0 bases to trimming and J lost 3 bases; unmatched junction nucleotides: 10. Looked up from germline, CDR1 is SGHRS and CDR2 is YFSETQ. CDR3 in amino acids: CASSLAVASGNTDTQYF. The CDR3 DNA reads TGCGCCAGCAGCTTGGCCGTGGCTAGCGGCAATACAGATACGCAGTATTTT.

CDR3 DNA sequence: TGTGCCAGCAGTCCGGGACAGTCCTACGAGCAGTACTTC. It translates to CASSPGQSYEQYF. The chain combines TRBV2 with TRBJ2-7; TRBD1 agrees at 7 bases. The J segment lost 1 base and the V segment lost 5 bases, leaving 2 bases of the junction unmatched. Germline CDR1 reads SNHLY; CDR2 reads FYNNEI. The CDR3 contains 13 residues.

CDR3 in DNA: TGTGCCAGTAGTATAGTTAGAAGCATTTCTAACTATGGCTACACCTTC. Its translation is CASSIVRSISNYGYTF. The chain recombines TRBV19 with TRBJ1-2; D remains ambiguous. The CDR3 consists of 16 residues. Germline V gene lookup returns CDR1 LNHDA and CDR2 SQIVND (reference sequence). Between the trimmed V and J ends, which lost 1 base and 0 bases, there was a span of 12 bases.

This clone was detected a few times. The genes are TRBV5-8 and TRBJ2-1, with D perhaps matching TRBD2 (5 bases). This CDR3 spans 16 amino acids. V lost 4 bases and J lost 0, with 14 bases in between. Germline V gene sequence: CDR1 SGHTS, CDR2 YDEGEE. CDR3 protein: CASSQEGGNSYNEQFF. The CDR3 DNA reads TGTGCCAGCAGCCAAGAGGGTGGGAACTCCTACAATGAGCAGTTCTTC.

The chain carries TRBV2 and TRBJ2-5; D is uncertain. The CDR3 length is 13 residues. V lost 2 bases to trimming and J lost 4 bases, with 8 bases between them. Germline V gene lookup returns CDR1 SNHLY and CDR2 FYNNEI. This chain's CDR3 is CASSEYGPETQYF. CDR3 in DNA: TGTGCCAGCAGTGAATATGGCCCAGAGACCCAGTACTTC.

The CDR3 DNA reads TGCGCCAGCAGCCGGGGAGGAGGTATCTACGGCTACACCTTC. Protein product: CASSRGGGIYGYTF. This chain joins TRBV4-1 and TRBJ1-2; D is unclear. This CDR3 has 14 residues. V was clipped by 4 bases and J by 8 bases, with 17 bases between them. Germline V gene sequence: CDR1 MGHRA, CDR2 YSYEKL.

This rearrangement joins TRBV28 to TRBJ2-2, with D possibly matching TRBD2 (6 bases). The V end lost 6 bases, the J end lost 5 bases, and 13 bases lay between the germline ends. The CDR3 runs 14 residues. CDR1 is MDHEN and CDR2 is SYDVKM in the germline V gene. In nucleotides, the CDR3 is TGTGCCAGCAGCTGGTCCGGGAGAACCGGGGAGCTGTTTTTT. Translated, it gives CASSWSGRTGELFF. Complete variable domain (other parts from reference TRBV28 and TRBJ2-2): DVKVTQSSRYLVKRTGEKVFLECVQDMDHENMFWYRQDPGLGLRLIYFSYDVKMKEKGDIPEGYSVSREKKERFSLILESASTNQTSMYLCASSWSGRTGELFFGEGSRLTVL.

The V call is TRBV11-2, the J call TRBJ2-5, with a tentative D call TRBD1 (6 bases). The CDR3 covers 14 residues. The V gene's germline CDR1 is SGHAT and CDR2 FQNNGV. V was trimmed by 2 bases and J by 5 bases, leaving 12 bases between them. CDR3 nucleotides: TGTGCCAGCAGCTTATTTCCAGGGGTGGAGACCCAGTACTTC. Amino acids: CASSLFPGVETQYF.

This clone showed up just a few times. The rearrangement joins TRBV11-1 to TRBJ1-1; D possibly corresponds to TRBD1 (6 bases). Trimming stripped 3 bases from V and 3 bases from J, with 14 bases between. CDR3 length equals 15 residues. Germline V gives CDR1 SGHAT, CDR2 FQDESV (reference sequence). The CDR3 nucleotides are TGTGCCAGCAGCTTTCTTGGGGGCTCGGACACTGAAGCTTTCTTT. This sequence encodes CASSFLGGSDTEAFF. Drawing the rest from reference TRBV11-1 and TRBJ1-1, the complete variable domain is EAEVAQSPRYKITEKSQAVAFWCDPISGHATLYWYRQILGQGPELLVQFQDESVVDDSQLPKDRFSAERLKGVDSTLKIQPAELGDSAMYLCASSFLGGSDTEAFFGQGTRLTVV.

CDR3 DNA: TGTGCCAGCTCCCTCTCGGACAGGGGGATGTTTGAAGCTTTCTTT. Its translation is CASSLSDRGMFEAFF. V gene TRBV18 combines with J gene TRBJ1-1, with 10 bases matching TRBD1. Looked up from germline, CDR1 is KGHSH and CDR2 is LQKENI. V gave up 6 bases and J gave up 7 bases; unmatched junction bases: 11. CDR3 size: 15 residues.

This clone was seen only once. This CDR3 is CASSSYSGQGAVYGYTF. The DNA for the CDR3 is TGTGCCAGCAGTTCGTACAGTGGACAGGGGGCTGTCTATGGCTACACCTTC. The rearrangement links TRBV28 to TRBJ1-2, with 11 bases fitting TRBD1. Germline CDR1 MDHEN, CDR2 SYDVKM. Losses at the gene ends were 4 bases for V and 4 bases for J; bases not matched to a gene: 11. CDR3 size: 17 residues.

This rearrangement joins TRBV30 to TRBJ2-7; D is perhaps TRBD2 (5 bases). Trimming cost V 0 bases and J 9 bases, with 12 bases left between them. From germline, CDR1 is GTSNPN and CDR2 SVGIG (reference sequence). The CDR3 totals 12 residues. CDR3 coding DNA: TGTGCCTGGAGTGTAGGAACTAGGTGGCAGTACTTC. Translation gives CAWSVGTRWQYF.

The chain couples TRBV10-1 to TRBJ2-3; 8 bases are shared with TRBD1. The CDR3 has 15 residues. Trimming cost V 6 bases and J 5 bases; bases outside gene matches: 10. Per germline, CDR1 WNHNN and CDR2 SYGVQD (reference sequence). Here the CDR3 reads CASRPTGGLGDTQYF. CDR3 DNA: TGCGCCAGCAGACCTACAGGGGGTCTAGGAGATACGCAGTATTTT.

The V call is TRBV19, the J call TRBJ2-5; tentative D call: TRBD1 (6 bases). V gave up 3 bases and J gave up 3 bases, with 17 bases separating them. The CDR3 is 16 residues long. The germline gives CDR1 LNHDA, CDR2 SQIVND (reference sequence). CDR3 coding DNA: TGTGCCAGTAGTATGTCGGACAGTGGGGGAGAAGAGACCCAGTACTTC. Protein: CASSMSDSGGEETQYF.

The V gene is TRBV11-2, the J gene TRBJ1-6, with TRBD1 as a possible D gene (5 bases). Between the trimmed V and J ends, which lost 5 bases and 5 bases, there was a span of 25 bases. Germline-derived CDR1 and CDR2 are SGHAT and FQNNGV. This CDR3 is built from 19 residues. Written as DNA, the CDR3 is TGTGCCAGCAGCCGGACACAACTGACCATAACGAATCATAATTCACCCCTCCACTTT. It codes for CASSRTQLTITNHNSPLHF.

The V and J genes are TRBV28 and TRBJ2-7; TRBD2 agrees at 14 bases. V lost 7 bases, J lost 5 bases, and 16 bases stayed unmatched. CDR1 and CDR2 from the germline V gene are MDHEN and SYDVKM. This CDR3 is built from 18 residues. For the CDR3, the DNA is TGTGCCAGCACTCGTCGGGGGGGGACTAGCGGGAGTGCCCACGAGCAGTACTTC. Protein: CASTRRGGTSGSAHEQYF.

The chain is built from TRBV5-1 and TRBJ2-7; 9 bases are a match to TRBD1. The CDR3 loop spans 15 amino acids. Unmatched junction bases numbered 8, after V lost 4 bases and J lost 3 bases. CDR1 SGHRS and CDR2 YFSETQ come from the germline V gene. The CDR3 loop is CASSGTGGKNYEQYF. As DNA, the CDR3 is TGCGCCAGCAGCGGTACAGGGGGCAAAAACTACGAGCAGTACTTC.

V is TRBV5-5 and J is TRBJ2-1, with TRBD2 identical over 11 bases. This CDR3 has 16 residues. Losses at the gene ends were 3 bases for V and 5 bases for J; bases not matched to a gene: 7. Germline V gene sequence: CDR1 SGHKS, CDR2 YYEKEE (reference sequence). CDR3 residues: CASSSTSGTKNNEQFF. CDR3 bases: TGTGCCAGCAGCTCGACTAGCGGGACAAAGAACAATGAGCAGTTCTTC.

This CDR3 reads CASSLEAGSKFPSSNQPQHF. In DNA form, the CDR3 reads TGTGCCAGCAGCTTAGAAGCAGGCAGCAAATTCCCTTCTAGCAATCAGCCCCAGCATTTT. This rearrangement joins TRBV7-8 to TRBJ1-5; D is unclear. This CDR3 has 20 residues. Germline lookup yields CDR1 SGHVS and CDR2 FQNEAQ. Trimming cost V 1 base and J 0 bases, with 22 bases left between them.

The gene calls are TRBV19 and TRBJ2-1; TRBD2 aligns across 11 bases. The junction had 12 bases not matched to a gene; V was cut back by 2 bases and J by 3 bases. The length of the CDR3 is 19 residues. The germline CDR1 and CDR2 sequences are LNHDA and SQIVND (reference sequence). DNA for the CDR3: TGTGCCAGTAGTATAAACAGCGTGTCTAGCGGGAGGATCTACAATGAGCAGTTCTTC. Translating it yields CASSINSVSSGRIYNEQFF.

This clone was seen more than once but under ten times. This sequence joins TRBV28 and TRBJ1-2; 10 positions agree with TRBD1. The germline V gene encodes CDR1 MDHEN and CDR2 SYDVKM. The junction had 8 bases not matched to a gene; V was cut back by 10 bases and J by 9 bases. The CDR3 consists of 12 residues. The CDR3 loop is CATRQGAESYTF. In nucleotides, the CDR3 is TGTGCCACCAGACAGGGGGCAGAGAGCTACACCTTC.

The chain joins TRBV4-3 to TRBJ2-2, with 14 bases fitting TRBD2. Unmatched junction bases numbered 7, after V lost 5 bases and J lost 8 bases. CDR1 and CDR2 (germline): LGHNA, YSLEER. The CDR3 sequence is 16 residues long. CDR3 residues: CASSEGLAGVGGELFF. DNA of the CDR3: TGCGCCAGCAGCGAGGGACTAGCGGGAGTCGGGGGGGAGCTGTTTTTT.

The chain has TRBV28 and TRBJ2-7; 8 bases are shared with TRBD1. In germline, CDR1 is MDHEN, CDR2 SYDVKM. This CDR3 is 13 amino acids long. The junction had 5 bases not matched to a gene; V was cut back by 8 bases and J by 2 bases. This chain's CDR3 is CASGGQGAYEQYF. The CDR3 bases are TGTGCCAGCGGCGGACAGGGCGCCTACGAGCAGTACTTC.

The chain joins TRBV7-2 to TRBJ2-7; D remains unclear. Trimming took 5 bases from V and 4 from J, leaving 12 bases between them. CDR3 length equals 13 residues. CDR1 SGHTA and CDR2 FQGNSA come from the germline V gene. CDR3 region: CASSPAAEYEQYF. CDR3 DNA: TGTGCCAGCAGCCCTGCGGCAGAGTACGAGCAGTACTTC.

V is TRBV2 and J is TRBJ1-1; unclear D gene. This CDR3 spans 16 amino acids. V was shortened by 7 bases and J by 11 bases, with 29 bases between the two germline ends. Germline V gives CDR1 SNHLY, CDR2 FYNNEI. CDR3 sequence: CASKASVGDTPGWAFF. The CDR3 bases are TGTGCCAGCAAGGCCTCAGTCGGTGACACCCCAGGATGGGCTTTCTTT.

The chain employs TRBV19 and TRBJ2-7; D is possibly TRBD1 (7 bases). CDR3 length: 15 residues. Per the germline V gene, CDR1 is LNHDA and CDR2 is SQIVND (reference sequence). V lost 4 bases, J lost 3 bases, and 16 bases lay in between. The chain's CDR3 is CASSTTPQGGYEQYF. Here the CDR3 DNA reads TGTGCCAGTAGTACCACCCCCCAGGGGGGCTACGAGCAGTACTTC.

This sequence joins TRBV28 and TRBJ2-7; 8 nucleotides align to TRBD1. The CDR3 runs 14 residues. The germline gives CDR1 MDHEN, CDR2 SYDVKM. V shed 8 bases, J shed 3 bases, and the junction held 9 bases outside the gene matches. The CDR3 here is CASGPGQGVYEQYF. The CDR3 DNA is TGTGCCAGCGGTCCAGGACAGGGAGTCTACGAGCAGTACTTC. The full variable domain, with the rest looked up from reference TRBV28 and TRBJ2-7, is DVKVTQSSRYLVKRTGEKVFLECVQDMDHENMFWYRQDPGLGLRLIYFSYDVKMKEKGDIPEGYSVSREKKERFSLILESASTNQTSMYLCASGPGQGVYEQYFGPGTRLTVT.

This chain links TRBV7-2 with TRBJ2-7, with 7 bases identical to TRBD2. Trimming cost V 2 bases and J 4 bases; bases outside gene matches: 17. This CDR3 comprises 18 residues. Looked up from germline, CDR1 is SGHTA and CDR2 is FQGNSA. The CDR3 loop is CASSLSPGVAGVLYEQYF. CDR3 in DNA: TGTGCCAGCAGCTTAAGCCCTGGGGTGGCGGGAGTGTTGTACGAGCAGTACTTC.

The chain employs TRBV7-9 and TRBJ2-3, with 9 bases lining up with TRBD2. V dropped 5 bases and J dropped 2; count of bases not matched to a gene: 5. This CDR3 spans 15 amino acids. The germline gives CDR1 SEHNR, CDR2 FQNEAQ (reference sequence). The CDR3 region is CASSQTSGITDTQYF. The CDR3 DNA reads TGTGCCAGCAGCCAGACTAGCGGAATCACAGATACGCAGTATTTT. The variable domain in full, with the rest retrieved from reference TRBV7-9 and TRBJ2-3, is DTGVSQNPRHKITKRGQNVTFRCDPISEHNRLYWYRQTLGQGPEFLTYFQNEAQLEKSRLLSDRFSAERPKGSFSTLEIQRTEQGDSAMYLCASSQTSGITDTQYFGPGTRLTVL.

The sample holds one count of this clone. The genes are TRBV28 and TRBJ2-7; D uncertain. Germline CDR1 reads MDHEN; CDR2 reads SYDVKM. Trimming removed 5 bases from V and 0 bases from J, with 17 bases in between. The CDR3 extends over 16 amino acids. The CDR3 spells CASSPTSSLSSYEQYF. DNA of the CDR3: TGTGCCAGCAGTCCTACGTCATCCCTAAGCTCCTACGAGCAGTACTTC.

The J gene is TRBJ1-5, the V gene TRBV30; perhaps TRBD1 as D (6 bases). The germline V gene encodes CDR1 GTSNPN and CDR2 SVGIG (reference sequence). V lost 4 bases to trimming and J lost 6 bases, with 16 bases between them. The CDR3 covers 14 residues. The CDR3: CAWTGQLIGQPQHF. CDR3 DNA sequence: TGTGCCTGGACCGGACAGTTGATCGGTCAGCCCCAGCATTTT.

The chain links TRBV11-2 to TRBJ1-2; D perhaps matches TRBD1 (5 bases). V shed 2 bases and J shed 3 bases, with 7 bases lying between them. Germline V gene lookup returns CDR1 SGHAT and CDR2 FQNNGV. The CDR3 sequence is 13 residues long. In DNA, the CDR3 is TGTGCCAGCAGCTTACAGGGCGACTATGGCTACACCTTC. Amino acids: CASSLQGDYGYTF.